This entry is about one TCR beta chain. Its antigen is unknown. The source of the sample is a study of vaccination and CD4 T cells after COVID-19. Looking at the study overall: Control cultures used a CEFX viral epitope pool, an HIV-1 Nef peptide pool, or no peptide.

Sequencing of cultured CD4+ T cell DNA used the Oncomine TCR Beta short-read assay. TCRdb analysed the PCR reads with MiXCR anew, one entry per CDR3 protein. Among 13,000 or so distinct CDR3 sequences listed, 53% were seen once. Documented treatment: roughly 10-day PBMC culture with coronavirus spike peptide pools or control peptides (ViraFEST assay). Study conclusions and caveats: The median SARS-CoV-2-reactive clonotype number increased from around 19 to 38, without statistical significance.

V trimming: 4 bases; J trimming: 7 bases; junction bases outside the gene matches: 7. Germline values: CDR1 SGHTS, CDR2 YDEGEE. CDR3 size: 13 residues. The chain carries TRBV5-8 and TRBJ1-2; 7 bases are a match to TRBD1. Sequenced material: CD4+ T cells from blood, cultured in vitro. This sequence originates from a human donor who had recovered from COVID-19. The CDR3 sequence is CASSDRQGAGYTF. Written as DNA, the CDR3 is TGTGCCAGCAGCGATCGACAGGGCGCTGGCTACACCTTC.